This TCR beta chain was captured in a study of patients and donors after allogeneic stem cell transplantation. This clonotype occurred many times. CDR3 size: 15 residues. Germline CDR1 and CDR2: KGHDR and SFDVKD. V gave up 3 bases and J gave up 4 bases, with 14 bases separating them. MiXCR was run by TCRdb on the RT-PCR reads, yielding one entry per CDR3 protein. The sample lists approximately 430,000 distinct CDR3 sequences; about a sixth were seen once. The sequencing sample was made of blood, either unsorted or a sorted T cell fraction (not recorded which). The gene calls are TRBV24-1 and TRBJ1-1; D might be TRBD1 (5 bases). The receptor's source is a human donor who was either an allogeneic HSCT recipient or a stem cell or donor lymphocyte infusion donor (not recorded which). It is not recorded whose cells these are; they may come from a transplant donor. The CDR3 here is CATSDPLTGSTEAFF. Here the CDR3 DNA reads TGTGCCACCAGTGATCCCCTAACAGGCTCCACTGAAGCTTTCTTT.